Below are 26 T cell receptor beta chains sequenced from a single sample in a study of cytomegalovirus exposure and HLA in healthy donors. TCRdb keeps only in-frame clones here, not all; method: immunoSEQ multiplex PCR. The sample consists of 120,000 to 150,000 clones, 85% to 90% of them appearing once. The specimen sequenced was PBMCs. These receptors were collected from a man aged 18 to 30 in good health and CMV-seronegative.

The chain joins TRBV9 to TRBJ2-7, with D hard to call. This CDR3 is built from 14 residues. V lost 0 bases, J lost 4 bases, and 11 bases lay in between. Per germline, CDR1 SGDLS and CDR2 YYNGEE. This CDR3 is CASSVGEVGYEQYF. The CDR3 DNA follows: TGTGCCAGCAGCGTAGGAGAGGTTGGGTACGAGCAGTACTTC.

The CDR3 DNA follows: TGTGCCAGTAGCCCCGGGACAGGGAGGGCAGGGCGTAACACTGAAGCTTTCTTT. It translates to CASSPGTGRAGRNTEAFF. The J gene is TRBJ1-1, the V gene TRBV19; 9 bases align to TRBD1. The CDR3 totals 18 residues. The ends lost 6 bases at V and 2 bases at J; junction bases unmatched: 16. Germline V CDR1 and CDR2: LNHDA, SQIVND (reference sequence).

The CDR3 here is CASSPPPGTSGRTTNEQFF. In DNA form, the CDR3 reads TGTGCCAGCAGTCCCCCCCCCGGGACTAGCGGGAGAACGACGAATGAGCAGTTCTTC. The rearrangement joins TRBV27 to TRBJ2-1; TRBD2 matches at 14 bases. The CDR3 is made up of 19 amino acids. The ends lost 5 bases at V and 7 bases at J; junction bases unmatched: 16. Germline loops: CDR1 MNHEY, CDR2 SMNVEV (reference sequence).

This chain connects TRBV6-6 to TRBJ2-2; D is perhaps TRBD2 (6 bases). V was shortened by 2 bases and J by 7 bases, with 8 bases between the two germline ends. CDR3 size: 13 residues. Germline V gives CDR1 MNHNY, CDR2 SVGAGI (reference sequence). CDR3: CASSYGTFGELFF. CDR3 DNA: TGTGCCAGCAGTTACGGGACTTTCGGGGAGCTGTTTTTT.

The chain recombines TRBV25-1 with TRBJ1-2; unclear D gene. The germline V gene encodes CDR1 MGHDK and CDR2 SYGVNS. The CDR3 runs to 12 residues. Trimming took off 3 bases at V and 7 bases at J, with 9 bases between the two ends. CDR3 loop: CASSDGLFGYTF. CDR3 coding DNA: TGTGCCAGCAGTGACGGACTTTTTGGCTACACCTTC.

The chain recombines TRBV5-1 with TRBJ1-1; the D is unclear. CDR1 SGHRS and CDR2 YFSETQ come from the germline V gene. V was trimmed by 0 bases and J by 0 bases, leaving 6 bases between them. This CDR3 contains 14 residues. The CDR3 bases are TGCGCCAGCAGCTTGGAACCGGTGAACACTGAAGCTTTCTTT. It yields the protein CASSLEPVNTEAFF.

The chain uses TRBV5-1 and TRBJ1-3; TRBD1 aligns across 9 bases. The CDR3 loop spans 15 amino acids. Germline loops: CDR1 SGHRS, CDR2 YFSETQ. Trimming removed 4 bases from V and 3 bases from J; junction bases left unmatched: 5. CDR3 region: CASSLQGAGGNTIYF. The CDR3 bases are TGCGCCAGCAGCCTACAGGGGGCAGGTGGAAACACCATATATTTT.

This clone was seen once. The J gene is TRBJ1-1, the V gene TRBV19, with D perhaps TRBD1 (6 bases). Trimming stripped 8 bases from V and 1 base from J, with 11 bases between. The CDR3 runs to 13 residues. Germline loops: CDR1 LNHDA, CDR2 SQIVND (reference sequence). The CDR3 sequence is CASGGFENTEAFF. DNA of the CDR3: TGTGCCAGTGGGGGCTTTGAGAACACTGAAGCTTTCTTT. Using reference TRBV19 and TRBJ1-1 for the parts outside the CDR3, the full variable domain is DGGITQSPKYLFRKEGQNVTLSCEQNLNHDAMYWYRQDPGQGLRLIYYSQIVNDFQKGDIAEGYSVSREKKESFPLTVTSAQKNPTAFYLCASGGFENTEAFFGQGTRLTVV.

CDR3 protein: CASSQDYTGPWDEQYF. The CDR3 DNA sequence: TGCGCCAGCAGCCAAGATTATACAGGGCCTTGGGACGAGCAGTACTTC. The rearrangement links TRBV4-3 to TRBJ2-7; a possible D gene is TRBD1 (6 bases). The CDR3 runs 16 residues. V was shortened by 0 bases and J by 5 bases, with 17 bases between the two germline ends. CDR1 and CDR2 from the germline V gene are LGHNA and YSLEER.

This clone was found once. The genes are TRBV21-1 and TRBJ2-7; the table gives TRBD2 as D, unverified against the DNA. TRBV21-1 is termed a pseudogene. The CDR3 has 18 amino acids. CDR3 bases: TGTGCCAGCAGCAACTCACTCCCGACTAGCGGGTTTTCCTACGAGCAGTACTTC. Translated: CASSNSLPTSGFSYEQYF.

CDR3 protein: CASSGTGGAKNIQYF. In nucleotides, the CDR3 is TGTGCCAGTAGCGGGACAGGGGGTGCAAAAAACATTCAGTACTTC. V is TRBV19 and J is TRBJ2-4; 11 bases fit TRBD1. The CDR3 runs to 15 residues. Germline V gene lookup returns CDR1 LNHDA and CDR2 SQIVND (reference sequence). V lost 6 bases, J lost 4 bases, and 5 bases stayed unmatched.

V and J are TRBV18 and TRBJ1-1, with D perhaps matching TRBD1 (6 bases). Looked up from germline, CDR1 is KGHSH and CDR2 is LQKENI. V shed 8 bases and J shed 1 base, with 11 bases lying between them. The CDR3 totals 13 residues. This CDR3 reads CASLQGENTEAFF. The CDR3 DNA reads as TGTGCCAGCCTACAGGGAGAGAACACTGAAGCTTTCTTT.

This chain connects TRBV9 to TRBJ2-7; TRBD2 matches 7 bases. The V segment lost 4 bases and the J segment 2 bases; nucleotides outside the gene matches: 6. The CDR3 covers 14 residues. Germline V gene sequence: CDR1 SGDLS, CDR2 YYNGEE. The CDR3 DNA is TGTGCCAGCAGCCCCAGGACTAGTCCCTACGAGCAGTACTTC. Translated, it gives CASSPRTSPYEQYF.

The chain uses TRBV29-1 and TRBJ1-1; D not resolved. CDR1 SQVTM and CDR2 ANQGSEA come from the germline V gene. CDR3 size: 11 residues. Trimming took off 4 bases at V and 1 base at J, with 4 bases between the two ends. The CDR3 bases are TGCAGCGTTGCCTCGAACACTGAAGCTTTCTTT. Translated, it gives CSVASNTEAFF.

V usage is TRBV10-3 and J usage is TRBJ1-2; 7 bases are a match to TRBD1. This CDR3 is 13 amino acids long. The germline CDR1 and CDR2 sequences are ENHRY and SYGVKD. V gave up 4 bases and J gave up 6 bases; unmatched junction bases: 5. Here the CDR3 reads CAISGWDSDGYTF. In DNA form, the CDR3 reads TGTGCCATCAGTGGGTGGGACAGTGATGGCTACACCTTC.

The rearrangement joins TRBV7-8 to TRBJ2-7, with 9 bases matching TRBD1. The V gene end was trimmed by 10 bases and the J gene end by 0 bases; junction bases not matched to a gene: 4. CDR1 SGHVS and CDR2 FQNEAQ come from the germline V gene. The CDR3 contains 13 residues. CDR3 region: CATSDRGSYEQYF. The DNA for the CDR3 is TGTGCCACCTCGGACAGGGGCTCCTACGAGCAGTACTTC.

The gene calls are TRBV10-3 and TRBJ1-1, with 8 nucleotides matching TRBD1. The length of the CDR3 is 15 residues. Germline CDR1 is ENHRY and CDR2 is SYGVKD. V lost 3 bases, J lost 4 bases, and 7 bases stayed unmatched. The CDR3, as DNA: TGTGCCATCAGTGAAATGGCAGGGGGCATCACTGAAGCTTTCTTT. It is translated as CAISEMAGGITEAFF.

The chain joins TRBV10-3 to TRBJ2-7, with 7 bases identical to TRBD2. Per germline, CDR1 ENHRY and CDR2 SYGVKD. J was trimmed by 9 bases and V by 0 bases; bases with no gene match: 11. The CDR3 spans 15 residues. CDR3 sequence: CAISESNADSGTQYF. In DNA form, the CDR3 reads TGTGCCATCAGTGAGTCCAATGCCGACAGCGGGACGCAGTACTTC.

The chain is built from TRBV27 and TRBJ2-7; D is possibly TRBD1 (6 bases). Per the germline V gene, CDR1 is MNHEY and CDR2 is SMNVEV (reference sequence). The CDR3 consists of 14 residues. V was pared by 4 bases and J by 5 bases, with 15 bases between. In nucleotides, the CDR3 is TGTGCCAGCAGTTCGGGACCCAGGGGCCACGAGCAGTACTTC. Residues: CASSSGPRGHEQYF.

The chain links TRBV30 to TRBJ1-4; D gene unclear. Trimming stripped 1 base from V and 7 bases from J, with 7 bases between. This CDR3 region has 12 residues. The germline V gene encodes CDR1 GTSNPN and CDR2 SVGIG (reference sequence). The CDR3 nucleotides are TGTGCCTGGAGTGGTCGGGGTGAAAAACTGTTTTTT. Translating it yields CAWSGRGEKLFF.

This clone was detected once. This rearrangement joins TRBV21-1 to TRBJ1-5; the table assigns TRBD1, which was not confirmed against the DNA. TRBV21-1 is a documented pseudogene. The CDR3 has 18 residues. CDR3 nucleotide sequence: TGTGCCAGCAGCAATTTCAACTGGCAGGGCAGTAAGAATCAGCCCCAGCATTTT. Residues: CASSNFNWQGSKNQPQHF.

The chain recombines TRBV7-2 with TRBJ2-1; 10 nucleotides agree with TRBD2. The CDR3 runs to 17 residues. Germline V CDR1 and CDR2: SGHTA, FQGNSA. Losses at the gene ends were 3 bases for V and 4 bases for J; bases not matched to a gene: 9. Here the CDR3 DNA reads TGTGCCAGCAGCTTCAAAGTAGCGGGAGGCGGGTACAATGAGCAGTTCTTC. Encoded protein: CASSFKVAGGGYNEQFF.

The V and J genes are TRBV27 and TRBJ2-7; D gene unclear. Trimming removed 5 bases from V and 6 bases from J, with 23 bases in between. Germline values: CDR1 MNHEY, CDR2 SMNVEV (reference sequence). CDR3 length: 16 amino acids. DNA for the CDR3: TGTGCCAGCAGTCCCCGCCTCGAGGCCGGATGGATCGAGCAGTACTTC. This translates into CASSPRLEAGWIEQYF.

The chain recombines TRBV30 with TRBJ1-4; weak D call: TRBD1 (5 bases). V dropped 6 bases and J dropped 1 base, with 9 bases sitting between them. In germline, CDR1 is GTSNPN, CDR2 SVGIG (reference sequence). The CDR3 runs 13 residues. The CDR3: CACLRVTNEKLFF. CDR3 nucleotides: TGTGCCTGCCTCAGGGTAACTAATGAAAAACTGTTTTTT.

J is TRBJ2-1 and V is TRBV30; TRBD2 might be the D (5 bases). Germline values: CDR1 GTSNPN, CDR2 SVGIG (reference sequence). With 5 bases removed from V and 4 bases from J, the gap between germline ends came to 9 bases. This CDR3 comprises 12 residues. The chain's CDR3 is CAWGRVYNEQFF. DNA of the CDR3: TGTGCCTGGGGGCGGGTATACAATGAGCAGTTCTTC. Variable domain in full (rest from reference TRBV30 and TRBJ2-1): SQTIHQWPATLVQPVGSPLSLECTVEGTSNPNLYWYRQAAGRGLQLLFYSVGIGQISSEVPQNLSASRPQDRQFILSSKKLLLSDSGFYLCAWGRVYNEQFFGPGTRLTVL.

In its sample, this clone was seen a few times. Here the CDR3 DNA reads TGTGCCAGCAGTTCAGTGAACTCTGGGGCCAACGTCCTGACTTTC. Its protein is CASSSVNSGANVLTF. The rearrangement joins TRBV6-1 to TRBJ2-6; D is unclear. Trimming removed 5 bases from V and 0 bases from J, with 8 bases in between. This CDR3 spans 15 amino acids. The V gene's germline CDR1 is MNHNS and CDR2 SASEGT.